The rows below give T cell receptor beta chains drawn from one sample of a study of blood T cell repertoires in COVID-19. Here immunoSEQ multiplex PCR was the method, and the copy in TCRdb shows in-frame clones only, minus some. The table records 65,000 to 80,000 clones, 70% to 90% of them present only once. Sequencing was performed on peripheral blood. The receptors shown here come from a man aged 50 or older with active COVID-19. CDR3s include the opening cysteine and the closing phenylalanine or tryptophan. D genes are given only for firm matches. Rows may omit the clone size; those that give it use once, few, many or a size class.

clone size: .; D gene: .; J gene: TRBJ1-1; V gene: TRBV27; CDR3 DNA: TGTGCCAGCGGCCCTGACAGGCGCACTGAAGCTTTCTTT; CDR3 protein: CASGPDRRTEAFF
clone size: .; D gene: TRBD2; J gene: TRBJ2-5; V gene: TRBV7-9; CDR3 DNA: TGTGCCAGCAGCCTAATGACTAGCGGGGGGATCGAGACCCAGTACTTC; CDR3 protein: CASSLMTSGGIETQYF
clone size: .; D gene: TRBD2; J gene: TRBJ2-3; V gene: TRBV10-1; CDR3 DNA: TGCGCCAGCAGTGAACTAGCGGGGCTCGATACGCAGTATTTT; CDR3 protein: CASSELAGLDTQYF
clone size: .; D gene: .; J gene: TRBJ1-2; V gene: TRBV6-2/TRBV6-3; CDR3 DNA: TGTGCCAGCACCCCAGGGAGGGGTAGGGTCTATGGCTACACCTTC; CDR3 protein: CASTPGRGRVYGYTF
clone size: once; D gene: .; J gene: TRBJ1-1; V gene: TRBV11-2; CDR3 DNA: TGTGCCAGCAGCTTCGGGGAAGACACTGAAGCTTTCTTT; CDR3 protein: CASSFGEDTEAFF
clone size: .; D gene: .; J gene: TRBJ1-2; V gene: TRBV18; CDR3 DNA: TGTGCCAGCTCACCAGTTTCCGAGGGTTTGGATGGCTACACCTTC; CDR3 protein: CASSPVSEGLDGYTF
clone size: .; D gene: TRBD2; J gene: TRBJ2-2; V gene: TRBV10-2; CDR3 DNA: TGCGCCAGCAGTCTTCTCCCATGGACTAGCGGGAGGAGGAACACCGGGGAGCTGTTTTTT; CDR3 protein: CASSLLPWTSGRRNTGELFF
clone size: .; D gene: .; J gene: TRBJ2-3; V gene: TRBV18; CDR3 DNA: TGTGCCAGCTCACCGGCGGGGATAGCCACAGATACGCAGTATTTT; CDR3 protein: CASSPAGIATDTQYF
clone size: .; D gene: TRBD2; J gene: TRBJ2-7; V gene: TRBV6-1; CDR3 DNA: TGTGCCAGCAGTGAGTTAGCGGGAGGAAGGACCTACGAGCAGTACTTC; CDR3 protein: CASSELAGGRTYEQYF
clone size: .; D gene: TRBD2; J gene: TRBJ2-3; V gene: TRBV18; CDR3 DNA: TGTGCCAGCTCACCGGGGACTAGCGGGGCCTTACCCAATACGCAGTATTTT; CDR3 protein: CASSPGTSGALPNTQYF